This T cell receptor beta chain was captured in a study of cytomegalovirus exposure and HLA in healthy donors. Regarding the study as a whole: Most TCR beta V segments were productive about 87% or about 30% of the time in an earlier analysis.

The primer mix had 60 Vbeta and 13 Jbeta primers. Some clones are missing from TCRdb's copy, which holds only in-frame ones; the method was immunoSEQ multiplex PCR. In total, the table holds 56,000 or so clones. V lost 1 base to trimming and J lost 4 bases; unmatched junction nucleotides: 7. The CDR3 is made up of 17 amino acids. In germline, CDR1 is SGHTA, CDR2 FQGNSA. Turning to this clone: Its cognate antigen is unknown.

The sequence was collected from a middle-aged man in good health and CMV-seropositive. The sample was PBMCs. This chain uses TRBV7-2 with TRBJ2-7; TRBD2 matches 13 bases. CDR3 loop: CASSLGPTSGGAYEQYF. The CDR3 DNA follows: TGTGCCAGCAGCTTAGGACCAACTAGCGGGGGGGCTTACGAGCAGTACTTC.